This TCR beta chain was profiled in a study of regulatory T cells in long-lasting Graves disease. Building of the TCR beta libraries involved iRepertoire HTBI primers and Arm-PCR of CDR3 regions. MiXCR, run by TCRdb on the multiplex PCR reads, gives a single entry per CDR3 protein. The sample includes about 300,000 distinct CDR3 sequences, 20% to 25% of them seen just once. Time point of the sample: persistent/refractory GD, antithyroid drugs over 5 years with positive TRAb. After RNA was extracted from PBMCs, the TCR library was made from it. V gave up 4 bases and J gave up 1 base; unmatched junction bases: 5. The V gene's germline CDR1 is DFQATT and CDR2 SNEGSKA (reference sequence). The CDR3 consists of 15 residues. This clonotype was found many times.

The sequence came from a female donor with Graves disease. This material consisted of peripheral blood mononuclear cells (PBMCs), taken when the disease was refractory, from a patient treated with antithyroid drugs. The chain recombines TRBV20-1 with TRBJ2-5; 11 bases line up with TRBD2. Here the CDR3 reads CSANGLAGPQETQYF. The CDR3 region has the DNA TGCAGTGCTAATGGACTAGCGGGCCCCCAAGAGACCCAGTACTTC.